The T cell receptor beta chain under discussion was sequenced for a study of glioma-infiltrating T cells. The CDR3 loop spans 11 amino acids. Trimming cost V 6 bases and J 2 bases, with 6 bases left between them. The germline gives CDR1 DFQATT, CDR2 SNEGSKA (reference sequence). TCR alpha and beta CDR3 regions were amplified from RNA using iRepertoire nested multiplex PCR. One-step reverse transcription and amplification started from approximately 100-400 ng of tissue mRNA or PBMC total RNA. MiXCR, applied by TCRdb to the multiplex PCR reads, yields one record per CDR3 protein. The sample holds approximately 120,000 distinct CDR3 sequences, about 23% seen once. This clonotype was picked up many times.

The sequence derives from a human donor with low-grade glioma or glioblastoma, undergoing nonglioma brain surgery, or in good health (not recorded which). The sequenced sample consisted of glioma tissue, nonneoplastic brain tissue, or PBMCs (not recorded which). The chain uses TRBV20-1 and TRBJ2-3; D remains ambiguous. CDR3 in DNA: TGCAGTGCCATACCCACAGATACGCAGTATTTT. The encoded protein is CSAIPTDTQYF.